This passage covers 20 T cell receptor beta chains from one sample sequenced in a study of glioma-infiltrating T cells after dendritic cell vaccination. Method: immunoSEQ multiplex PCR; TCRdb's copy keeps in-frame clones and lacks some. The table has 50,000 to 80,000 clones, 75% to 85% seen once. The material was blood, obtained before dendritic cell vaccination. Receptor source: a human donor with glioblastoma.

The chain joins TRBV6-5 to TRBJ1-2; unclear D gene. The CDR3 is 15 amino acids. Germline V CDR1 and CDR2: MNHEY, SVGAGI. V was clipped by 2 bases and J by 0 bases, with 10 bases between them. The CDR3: CASSYSSPANYGYTF. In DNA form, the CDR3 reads TGTGCCAGCAGTTACAGTTCTCCAGCTAACTATGGCTACACCTTC.

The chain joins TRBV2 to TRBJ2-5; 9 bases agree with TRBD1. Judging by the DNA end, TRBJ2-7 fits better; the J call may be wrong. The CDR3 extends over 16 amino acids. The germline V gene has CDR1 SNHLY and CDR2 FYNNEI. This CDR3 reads CASSEVPGTGPYEQYF. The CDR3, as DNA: TGTGCCAGCAGTGAAGTTCCGGGGACAGGGCCCTACGAGCAGTACTTC.

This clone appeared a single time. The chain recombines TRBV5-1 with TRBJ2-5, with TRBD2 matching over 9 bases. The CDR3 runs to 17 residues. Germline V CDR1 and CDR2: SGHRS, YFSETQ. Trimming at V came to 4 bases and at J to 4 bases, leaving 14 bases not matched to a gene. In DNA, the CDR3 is TGCGCCAGCAGCCACCTGGGCGGGGGGGCCGTGGCAGAGACCCAGTACTTC. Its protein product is CASSHLGGGAVAETQYF.

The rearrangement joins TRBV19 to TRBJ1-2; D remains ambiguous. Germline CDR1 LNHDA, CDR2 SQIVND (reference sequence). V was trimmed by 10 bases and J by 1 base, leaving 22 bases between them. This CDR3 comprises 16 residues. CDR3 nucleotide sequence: TGTGCCAAACCAATGGGCGTTGGAGGGATTAACTATGGCTACACCTTC. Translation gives CAKPMGVGGINYGYTF.

Here the CDR3 reads CAIGLNYGYTF. In nucleotides, the CDR3 is TGTGCCATCGGACTGAACTATGGCTACACCTTC. The chain couples TRBV21-1 to TRBJ1-2. TRBV21-1 is given as a pseudogene. The CDR3 is 11 residues long.

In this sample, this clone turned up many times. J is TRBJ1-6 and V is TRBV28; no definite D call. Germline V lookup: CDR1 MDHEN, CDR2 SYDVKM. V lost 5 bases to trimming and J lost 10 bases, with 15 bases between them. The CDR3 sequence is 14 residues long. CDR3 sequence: CASSPTVEESPLHF. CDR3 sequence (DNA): TGTGCCAGCAGTCCGACGGTCGAGGAATCACCCCTCCACTTT.

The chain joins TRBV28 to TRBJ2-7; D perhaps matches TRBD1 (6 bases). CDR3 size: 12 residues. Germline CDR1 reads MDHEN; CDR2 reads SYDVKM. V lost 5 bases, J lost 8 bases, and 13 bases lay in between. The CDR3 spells CASSLRTGKQYF. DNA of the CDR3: TGTGCCAGCAGTCTGAGAACAGGGAAGCAGTACTTC.

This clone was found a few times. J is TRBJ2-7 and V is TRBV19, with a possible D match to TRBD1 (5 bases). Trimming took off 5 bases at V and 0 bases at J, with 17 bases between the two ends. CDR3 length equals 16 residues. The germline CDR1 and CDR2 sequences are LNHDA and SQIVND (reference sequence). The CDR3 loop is CASSSLSATDSYEQYF. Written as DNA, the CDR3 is TGTGCCAGTAGTTCATTATCTGCGACAGACTCCTACGAGCAGTACTTC.

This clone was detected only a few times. The CDR3 region has the DNA TGTGCCACCAGCAGAGACCAACTAGGGCGGCAGTTCTTC. The encoded protein is CATSRDQLGRQFF. This chain connects TRBV15 to TRBJ2-1; the D gene is possibly TRBD2 (5 bases). In germline, CDR1 is LNHNV, CDR2 YYDKDF (reference sequence). Between the trimmed V and J ends, which lost 0 bases and 12 bases, there was a span of 12 bases. This CDR3 has 13 amino acids. Looking up the rest from reference TRBV15 and TRBJ2-1 gives the full variable domain: DAMVIQNPRYQVTQFGKPVTLSCSQTLNHNVMYWYQQKSSQAPKLLFHYYDKDFNNEADTPDNFQSRRPNTSFCFLDIRSPGLGDTAMYLCATSRDQLGRQFFGPGTRLTVL.

This CDR3 reads CSVEVGSEGYTF. DNA of the CDR3: TGCAGCGTTGAAGTGGGTTCGGAGGGCTACACCTTC. The rearrangement links TRBV29-1 to TRBJ1-2; no clear D. The V gene lost 1 base and the J gene lost 8 bases, with 11 bases spanning the gap. CDR3 length: 12 residues. CDR1 is SQVTM, CDR2 ANQGSEA, per germline. Together with reference TRBV29-1 and TRBJ1-2, the CDR3 gives the full variable domain: SAVISQKPSRDICQRGTSLTIQCQVDSQVTMMFWYRQQPGQSLTLIATANQGSEATYESGFVIDKFPISRPNLTFSTLTVSNMSPEDSSIYLCSVEVGSEGYTFGSGTRLTVV.

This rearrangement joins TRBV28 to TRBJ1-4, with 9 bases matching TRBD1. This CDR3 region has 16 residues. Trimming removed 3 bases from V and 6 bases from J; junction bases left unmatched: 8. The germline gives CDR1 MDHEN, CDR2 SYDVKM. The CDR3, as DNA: TGTGCCAGCAGTTTTCGGGATGGGACAGGGCATGAAAAACTGTTTTTT. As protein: CASSFRDGTGHEKLFF.

The CDR3 DNA follows: TGTGCCAGCAGTTGGGACAGATTAGGGACCATATATTTT. It yields the protein CASSWDRLGTIYF. The V gene is TRBV6-5, the J gene TRBJ1-3, with 7 bases matching TRBD1. The V and J ends lost 4 bases and 10 bases, in that order; junction bases with no gene match: 7. The CDR3 has 13 amino acids. Germline V gene data show CDR1 as MNHEY and CDR2 as SVGAGI.

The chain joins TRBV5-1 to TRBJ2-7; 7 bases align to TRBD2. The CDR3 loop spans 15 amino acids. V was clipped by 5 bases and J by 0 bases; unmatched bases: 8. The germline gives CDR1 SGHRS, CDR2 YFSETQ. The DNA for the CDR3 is TGCGCCAGCAGTTCGACTAGCCGCGTCTCCTACGAGCAGTACTTC. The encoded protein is CASSSTSRVSYEQYF.

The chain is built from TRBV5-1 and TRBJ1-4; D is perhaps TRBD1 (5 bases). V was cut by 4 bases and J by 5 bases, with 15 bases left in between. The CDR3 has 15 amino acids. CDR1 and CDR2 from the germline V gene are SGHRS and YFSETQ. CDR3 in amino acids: CASSRSTVTNEKLFF. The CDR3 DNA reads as TGCGCCAGCAGCCGGTCGACAGTCACAAATGAAAAACTGTTTTTT.

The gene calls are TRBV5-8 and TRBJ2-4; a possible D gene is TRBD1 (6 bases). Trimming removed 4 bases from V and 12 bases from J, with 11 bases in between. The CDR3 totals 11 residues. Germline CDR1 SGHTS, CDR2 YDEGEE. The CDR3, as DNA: TGTGCCAGCAGCCTAAAAGGGGGTCAGTACTTC. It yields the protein CASSLKGGQYF. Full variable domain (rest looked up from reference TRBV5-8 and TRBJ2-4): EAGVTQSPTHLIKTRGQQATLRCSPISGHTSVYWYQQALGLGLQFLLWYDEGEERNRGNFPPRFSGRQFPNYSSELNVNALELEDSALYLCASSLKGGQYFGAGTRLSVL.

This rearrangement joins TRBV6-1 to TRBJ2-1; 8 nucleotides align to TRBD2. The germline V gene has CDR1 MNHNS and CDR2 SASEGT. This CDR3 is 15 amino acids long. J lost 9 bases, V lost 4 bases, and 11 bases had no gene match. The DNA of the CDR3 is TGTGCCAGCAGTGTCTCAAGCGGGGGAGTGGGTGAGCAGTTCTTC. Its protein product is CASSVSSGGVGEQFF.

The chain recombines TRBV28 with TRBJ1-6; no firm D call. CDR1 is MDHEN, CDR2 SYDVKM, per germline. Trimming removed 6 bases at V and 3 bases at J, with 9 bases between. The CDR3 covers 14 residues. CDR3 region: CASSPADYNSPLHF. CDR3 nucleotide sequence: TGTGCCAGCAGCCCTGCGGACTATAATTCACCCCTCCACTTT.

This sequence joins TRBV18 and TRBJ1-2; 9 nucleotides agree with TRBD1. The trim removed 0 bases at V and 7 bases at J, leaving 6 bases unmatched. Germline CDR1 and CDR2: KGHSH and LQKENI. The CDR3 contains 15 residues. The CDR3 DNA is TGTGCCAGCTCACCACCGGGACAGGGTCGCTCTGGCTACACCTTC. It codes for CASSPPGQGRSGYTF.

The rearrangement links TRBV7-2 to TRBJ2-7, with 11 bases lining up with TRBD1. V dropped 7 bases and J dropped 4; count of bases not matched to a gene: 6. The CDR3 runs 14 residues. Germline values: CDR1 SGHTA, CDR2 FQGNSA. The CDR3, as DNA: TGTGCCAGCATTAAGGGACAGGGGGAATACGAGCAGTACTTC. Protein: CASIKGQGEYEQYF. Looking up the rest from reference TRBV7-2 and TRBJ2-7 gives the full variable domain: GAGVSQSPSNKVTEKGKDVELRCDPISGHTALYWYRQSLGQGLEFLIYFQGNSAPDKSGLPSDRFSAERTGGSVSTLTIQRTQQEDSAVYLCASIKGQGEYEQYFGPGTRLTVT.

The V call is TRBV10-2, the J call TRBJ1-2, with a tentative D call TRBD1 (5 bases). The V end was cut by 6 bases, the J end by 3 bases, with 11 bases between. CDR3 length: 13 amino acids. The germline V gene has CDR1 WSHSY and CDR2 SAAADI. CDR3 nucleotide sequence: TGCGCCAGCAGGGACGGGGGGGACTATGGCTACACCTTC. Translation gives CASRDGGDYGYTF.